The rows below give T cell receptor beta chains drawn from one sample of a study of T-cell memory formation after mild COVID-19. TCRdb passed the 5' RACE reads through MiXCR, listing each CDR3 protein once. In the table there are fewer than 350,000 distinct CDR3 sequences, around 15% of which are singletons. The sequenced sample consisted of PBMCs or a T cell subset sorted from them (not recorded which). Receptor source: a man between 18 and 29 years old who had mild COVID-19 (a few samples of this study predate the infection). Cell type and time point are not known. Both conserved end residues are part of each CDR3. D genes are given only for firm matches.

D gene	V gene	J gene	CDR3 protein
.	TRBV7-2	TRBJ2-2	CASSLVPLVSTGELFF
.	TRBV5-1	TRBJ2-2	CASSSRGASTGELFF
TRBD1	TRBV6-2/TRBV6-3	TRBJ1-1	CASSFIQGASENTEAFF
TRBD1	TRBV20-1	TRBJ2-3	CSAGTETSTDTQYF
.	TRBV2	TRBJ1-2	CASREDSNYGYTF
.	TRBV27	TRBJ1-2	CASSFRAGYGYTF
.	TRBV7-8	TRBJ2-3	CASSLAQGTDTQYF
.	TRBV9	TRBJ2-1	CASSELAYAGSYNEQFF
TRBD1	TRBV12-3/TRBV12-4	TRBJ1-5	CASSTERGLGQPQHF
.	TRBV19	TRBJ1-1	CATLRANTEAFF
.	TRBV6-1	TRBJ2-2	CASSDGPTGELFF
.	TRBV4-3	TRBJ1-2	CASSQEPGWGGYTF
TRBD2	TRBV2	TRBJ2-7	CASKETSGGYEQYF
.	TRBV5-1	TRBJ1-6	CASRDSGTGYSPLHF
.	TRBV7-9	TRBJ2-2	CASSTRLFSPGTGELFF
TRBD1	TRBV10-3	TRBJ2-3	CAISGGTGVPDTQYF
.	TRBV28	TRBJ1-1	CASRMGGGGPRTEAFF
.	TRBV5-1	TRBJ2-2	CASRAGTPNTGELFF
TRBD2	TRBV7-9	TRBJ2-3	CASSLAGDSGGKDTQYF
.	TRBV6-6	TRBJ2-1	CASSLLFNEQFF
TRBD2	TRBV20-1	TRBJ2-5	CSASHTSVQETQYF
TRBD2	TRBV10-3	TRBJ2-4	CAIKGGGAKNIQYF
TRBD2	TRBV14	TRBJ2-1	CASSLFSGGHYNEQFF
.	TRBV11-2	TRBJ2-2	CASSLTYGTGELFF
TRBD1	TRBV19	TRBJ1-5	CASSIATLRGPPQHF
TRBD1	TRBV9	TRBJ2-5	CASSVDRGRETQYF
.	TRBV28	TRBJ1-2	CASSFPTPTYGYTF